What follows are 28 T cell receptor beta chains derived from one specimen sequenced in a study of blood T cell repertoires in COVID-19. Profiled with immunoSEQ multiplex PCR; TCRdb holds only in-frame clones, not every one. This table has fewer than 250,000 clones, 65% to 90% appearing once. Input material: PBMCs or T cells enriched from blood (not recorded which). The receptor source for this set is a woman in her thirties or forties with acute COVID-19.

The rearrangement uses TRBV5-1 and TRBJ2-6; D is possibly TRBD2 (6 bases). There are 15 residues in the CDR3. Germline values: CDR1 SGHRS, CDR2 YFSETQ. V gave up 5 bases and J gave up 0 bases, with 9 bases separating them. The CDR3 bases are TGCGCCAGCAGGCAGACTAGCTCTGGGGCCAACGTCCTGACTTTC. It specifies CASRQTSSGANVLTF.

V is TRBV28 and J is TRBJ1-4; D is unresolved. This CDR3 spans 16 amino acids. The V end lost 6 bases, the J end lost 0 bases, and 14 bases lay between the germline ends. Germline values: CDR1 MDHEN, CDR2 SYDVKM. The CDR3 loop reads CASSSGSFATNEKLFF. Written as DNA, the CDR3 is TGTGCCAGCAGCTCCGGGAGCTTCGCAACTAATGAAAAACTGTTTTTT.

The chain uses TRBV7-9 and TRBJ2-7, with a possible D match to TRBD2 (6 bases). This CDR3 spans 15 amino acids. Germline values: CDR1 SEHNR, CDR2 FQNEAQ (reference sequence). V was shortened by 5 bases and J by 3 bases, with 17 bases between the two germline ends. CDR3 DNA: TGTGCCAGCAGCCGGGGGACGGAGAACTTCTACGAGCAGTACTTC. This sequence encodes CASSRGTENFYEQYF.

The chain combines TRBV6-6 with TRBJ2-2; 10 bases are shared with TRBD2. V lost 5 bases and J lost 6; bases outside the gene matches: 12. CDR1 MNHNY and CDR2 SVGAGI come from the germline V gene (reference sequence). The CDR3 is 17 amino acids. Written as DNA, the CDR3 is TGTGCCAGCAGTCTACCGAAGCGGGAGGGCCGGGCCGGGGAGCTGTTTTTT. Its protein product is CASSLPKREGRAGELFF.

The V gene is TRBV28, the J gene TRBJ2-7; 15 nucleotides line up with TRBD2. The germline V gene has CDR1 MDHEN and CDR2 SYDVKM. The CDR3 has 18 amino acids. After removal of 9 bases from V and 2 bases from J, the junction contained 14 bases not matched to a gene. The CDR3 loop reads CASQGAPGLAGGAYEQYF. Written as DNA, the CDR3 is TGTGCCAGTCAAGGGGCCCCGGGACTAGCGGGAGGCGCCTACGAGCAGTACTTC.

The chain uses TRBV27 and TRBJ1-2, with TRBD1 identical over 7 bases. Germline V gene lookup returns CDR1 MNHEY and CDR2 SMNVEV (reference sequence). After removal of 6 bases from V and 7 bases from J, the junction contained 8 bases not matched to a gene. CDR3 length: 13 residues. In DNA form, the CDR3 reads TGTGCCAGCAGGGAGACAGGGCGGGGTGGCTACACCTTC. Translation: CASRETGRGGYTF.

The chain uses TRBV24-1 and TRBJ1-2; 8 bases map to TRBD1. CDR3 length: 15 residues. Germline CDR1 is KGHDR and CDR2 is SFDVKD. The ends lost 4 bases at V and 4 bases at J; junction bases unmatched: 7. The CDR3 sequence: CATSEWTGMGYGYTF. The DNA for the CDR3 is TGTGCCACCAGTGAATGGACAGGGATGGGCTATGGCTACACCTTC.

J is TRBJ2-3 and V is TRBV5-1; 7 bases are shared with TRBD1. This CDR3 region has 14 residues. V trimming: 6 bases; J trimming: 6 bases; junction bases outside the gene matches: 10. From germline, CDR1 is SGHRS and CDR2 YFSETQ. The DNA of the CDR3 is TGCGCCAGCACCAAGGGACAGACGACGGATACGCAGTATTTT. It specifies CASTKGQTTDTQYF.

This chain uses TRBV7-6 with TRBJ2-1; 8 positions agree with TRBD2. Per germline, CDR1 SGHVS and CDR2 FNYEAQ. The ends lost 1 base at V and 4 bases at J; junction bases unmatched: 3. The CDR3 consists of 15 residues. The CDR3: CASSLGLAGYNEQFF. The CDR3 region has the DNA TGTGCCAGCAGCTTAGGGCTAGCGGGTTACAATGAGCAGTTCTTC. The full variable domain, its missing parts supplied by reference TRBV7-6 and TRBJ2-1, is GAGVSQSPRYKVTKRGQDVALRCDPISGHVSLYWYRQALGQGPEFLTYFNYEAQQDKSGLPNDRFSAERPEGSISTLTIQRTEQRDSAMYRCASSLGLAGYNEQFFGPGTRLTVL.

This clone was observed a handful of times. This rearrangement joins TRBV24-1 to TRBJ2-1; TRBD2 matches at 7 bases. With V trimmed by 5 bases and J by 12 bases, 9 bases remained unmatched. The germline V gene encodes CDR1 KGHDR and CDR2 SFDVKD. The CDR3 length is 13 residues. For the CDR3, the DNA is TGTGCCACCAGTGGTACCGAAGCGGGAAGGCAGTTCTTC. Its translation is CATSGTEAGRQFF.

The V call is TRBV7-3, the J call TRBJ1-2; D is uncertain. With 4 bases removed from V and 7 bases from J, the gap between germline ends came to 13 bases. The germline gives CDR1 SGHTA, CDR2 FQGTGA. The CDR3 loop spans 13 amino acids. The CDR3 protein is CASSYEGRAGYTF. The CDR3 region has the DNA TGTGCCAGCAGCTATGAAGGGCGGGCTGGCTACACCTTC. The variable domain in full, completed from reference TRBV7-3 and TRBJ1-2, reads GAGVSQTPSNKVTEKGKYVELRCDPISGHTALYWYRQSLGQGPEFLIYFQGTGAADDSGLPNDRFFAVRPEGSVSTLKIQRTERGDSAVYLCASSYEGRAGYTFGSGTRLTVV.

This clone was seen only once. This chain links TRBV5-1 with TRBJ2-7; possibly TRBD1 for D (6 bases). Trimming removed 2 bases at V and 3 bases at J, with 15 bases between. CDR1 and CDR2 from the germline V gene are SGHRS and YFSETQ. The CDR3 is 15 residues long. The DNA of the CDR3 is TGCGCCAGCAGCTTAGGGTCGACAGGCCTCTACGAGCAGTACTTC. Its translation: CASSLGSTGLYEQYF.

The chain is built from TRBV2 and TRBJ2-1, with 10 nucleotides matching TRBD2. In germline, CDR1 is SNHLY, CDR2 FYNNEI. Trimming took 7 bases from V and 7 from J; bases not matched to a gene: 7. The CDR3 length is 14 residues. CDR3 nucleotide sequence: TGTGCCAGCAAACTAGCGGGATCGGGGAATGAGCAGTTCTTC. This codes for CASKLAGSGNEQFF.

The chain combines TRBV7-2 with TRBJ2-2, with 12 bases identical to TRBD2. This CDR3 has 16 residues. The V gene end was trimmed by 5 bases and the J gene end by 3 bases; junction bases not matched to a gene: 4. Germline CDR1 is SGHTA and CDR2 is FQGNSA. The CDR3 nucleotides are TGTGCCAGCAGCGCCACTAGCGGGAGGTACACCGGGGAGCTGTTTTTT. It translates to CASSATSGRYTGELFF.

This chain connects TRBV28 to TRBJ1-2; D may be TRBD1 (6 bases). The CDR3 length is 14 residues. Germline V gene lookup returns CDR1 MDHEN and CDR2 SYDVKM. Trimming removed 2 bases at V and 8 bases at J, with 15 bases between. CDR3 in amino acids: CASSLNAGAGGYTF. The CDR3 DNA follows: TGTGCCAGCAGTTTAAACGCAGGGGCTGGGGGCTACACCTTC.

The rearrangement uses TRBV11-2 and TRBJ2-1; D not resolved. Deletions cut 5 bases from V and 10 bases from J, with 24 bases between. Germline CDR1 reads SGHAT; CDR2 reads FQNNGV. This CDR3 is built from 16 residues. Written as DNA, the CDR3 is TGTGCCAGCAGCCCCTACCGGCAGGAACGCCTGCACGAGCAGTTCTTC. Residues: CASSPYRQERLHEQFF. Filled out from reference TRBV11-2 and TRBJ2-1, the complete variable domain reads EAGVAQSPRYKIIEKRQSVAFWCNPISGHATLYWYQQILGQGPKLLIQFQNNGVVDDSQLPKDRFSAERLKGVDSTLKIQPAKLEDSAVYLCASSPYRQERLHEQFFGPGTRLTVL.

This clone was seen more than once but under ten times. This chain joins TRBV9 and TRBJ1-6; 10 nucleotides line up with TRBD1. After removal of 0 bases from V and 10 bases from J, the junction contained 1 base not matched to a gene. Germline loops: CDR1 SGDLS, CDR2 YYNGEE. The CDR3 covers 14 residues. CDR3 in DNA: TGTGCCAGCAGCGTAGGGACAGGGGGGTCACCCCTCCACTTT. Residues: CASSVGTGGSPLHF.

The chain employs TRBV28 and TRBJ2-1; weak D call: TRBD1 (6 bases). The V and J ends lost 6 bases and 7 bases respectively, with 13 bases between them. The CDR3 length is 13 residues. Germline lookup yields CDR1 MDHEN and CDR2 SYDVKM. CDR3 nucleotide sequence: TGTGCCAGCAGCAGGGGCGGGCGGAATGAGCAGTTCTTC. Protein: CASSRGGRNEQFF.

The CDR3 sequence: CASSLAGQGNTGELFF. The DNA of the CDR3 is TGTGCCAGCAGCTTAGCGGGACAGGGGAACACCGGGGAGCTGTTTTTT. V gene TRBV7-2 combines with J gene TRBJ2-2; 9 bases fit TRBD1. Germline CDR1 SGHTA, CDR2 FQGNSA. The CDR3 covers 16 residues. V gave up 0 bases and J gave up 1 base; unmatched junction bases: 0.

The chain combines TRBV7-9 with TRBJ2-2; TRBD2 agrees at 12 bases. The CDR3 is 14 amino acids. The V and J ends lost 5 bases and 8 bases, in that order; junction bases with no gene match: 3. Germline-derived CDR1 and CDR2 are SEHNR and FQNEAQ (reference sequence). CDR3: CASSPGLAGGELFF. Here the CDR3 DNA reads TGTGCCAGCAGCCCCGGACTAGCGGGAGGGGAGCTGTTTTTT.

CDR3 sequence: CASSSKEQYF. CDR3 DNA sequence: TGTGCCAGCTCCTCTAAAGAGCAGTACTTC. The chain carries TRBV11-2 and TRBJ2-7; D not certain. This CDR3 is built from 10 residues. Trimming removed 8 bases at V and 7 bases at J, with 9 bases between. Looked up from germline, CDR1 is SGHAT and CDR2 is FQNNGV.

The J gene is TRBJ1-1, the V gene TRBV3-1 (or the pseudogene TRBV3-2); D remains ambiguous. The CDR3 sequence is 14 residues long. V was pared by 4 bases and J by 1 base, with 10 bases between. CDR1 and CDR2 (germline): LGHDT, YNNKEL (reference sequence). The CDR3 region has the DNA TGTGCCAGCAGCCGCTATGCTGGGAACACTGAAGCTTTCTTT. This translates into CASSRYAGNTEAFF.

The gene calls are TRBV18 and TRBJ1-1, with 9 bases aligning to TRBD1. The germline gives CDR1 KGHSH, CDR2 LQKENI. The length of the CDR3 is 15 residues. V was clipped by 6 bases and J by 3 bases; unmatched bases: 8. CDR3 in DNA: TGTGCCAGCTCCTCGGGACAGGGAGGGGACACTGAAGCTTTCTTT. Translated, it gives CASSSGQGGDTEAFF.

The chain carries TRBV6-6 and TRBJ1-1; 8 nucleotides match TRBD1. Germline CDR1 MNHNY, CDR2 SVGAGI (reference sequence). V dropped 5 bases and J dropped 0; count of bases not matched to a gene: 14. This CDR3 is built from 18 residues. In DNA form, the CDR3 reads TGTGCCAGCAGTCTACGCCTTGGACAGGGAATGGTGAACACTGAAGCTTTCTTT. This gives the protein CASSLRLGQGMVNTEAFF.

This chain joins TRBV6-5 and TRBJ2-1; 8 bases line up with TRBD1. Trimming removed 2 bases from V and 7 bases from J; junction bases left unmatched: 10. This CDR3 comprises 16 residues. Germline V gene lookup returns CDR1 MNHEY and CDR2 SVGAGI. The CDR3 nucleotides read TGTGCCAGCAGTTACCAAGGGCAGGGGGCGAAAAATGAGCAGTTCTTC. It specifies CASSYQGQGAKNEQFF.

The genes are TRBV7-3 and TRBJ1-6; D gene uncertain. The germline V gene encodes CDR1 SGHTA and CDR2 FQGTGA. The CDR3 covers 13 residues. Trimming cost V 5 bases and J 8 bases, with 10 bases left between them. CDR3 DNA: TGTGCCAGCAGCCAACGGGGAGATTCACCCCTCCACTTT. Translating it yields CASSQRGDSPLHF. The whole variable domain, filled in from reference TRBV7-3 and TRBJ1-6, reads GAGVSQTPSNKVTEKGKYVELRCDPISGHTALYWYRQSLGQGPEFLIYFQGTGAADDSGLPNDRFFAVRPEGSVSTLKIQRTERGDSAVYLCASSQRGDSPLHFGNGTRLTVT.

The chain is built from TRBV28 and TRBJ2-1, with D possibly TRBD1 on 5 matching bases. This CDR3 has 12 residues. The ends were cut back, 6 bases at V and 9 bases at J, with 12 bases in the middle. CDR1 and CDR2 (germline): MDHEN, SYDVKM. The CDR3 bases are TGTGCCAGCAGGACAAGGGGTGGTGAGCAGTTCTTC. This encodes CASRTRGGEQFF.

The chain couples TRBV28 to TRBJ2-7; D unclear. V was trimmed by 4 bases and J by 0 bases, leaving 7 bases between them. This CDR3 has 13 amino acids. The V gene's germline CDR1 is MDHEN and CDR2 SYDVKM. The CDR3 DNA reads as TGTGCCAGCAGTTCCCTCAGCTCCTACGAGCAGTACTTC. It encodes CASSSLSSYEQYF.